The 30 T cell receptor beta chains below come from one sample, sequenced in a study of T cell repertoires in cytomegalovirus infection (dated by TCRdb to between 2018 and 2021). In light of the paper, this sample's treatment or condition label describes: in vitro stimulation with specific CMV peptide epitopes to enrich CMV-specific T cells. The run used an Illumina HiSeq 1500. TCRdb cleaned the public reads at Q25 with fastp, built clones with MiXCR and kept in-frame beta chains. CDR3 protein duplicates are merged, each entry listing the most common genes and DNA. Recorded for this sample are hundreds of thousands of distinct CDR3 sequences; roughly a third of them occurred a single time. Over 10% of the sample is taken by the ten largest. These receptors' targets are unknown. Sequences were derived from cultured CD8+ T cells from PBMCs, sampled from culture after CMV antigen stimulation. The receptors come from a human donor in good health (CMV status not recorded). Some clones in this sample may be carry-over from other donors' samples.

V gene TRBV6-1 combines with J gene TRBJ2-3, with a possible D match to TRBD2 (8 bases). Germline assignment: CDR1 MNHNS and CDR2 SASEGT. Trimming left V 6 bases short and J 8 bases short, with 24 bases between. The CDR3 sequence is 16 residues long. The CDR3 DNA reads as TGTGCCAGCAGCCCCAGGGGGGGACTAGTGCAACCTACGCAGTATTTT. This sequence encodes CASSPRGGLVQPTQYF.

The chain joins TRBV11-2 to TRBJ2-5; a weak D match, TRBD2 (7 bases). This CDR3 region has 15 residues. The V end lost 0 bases, the J end lost 4 bases, and 12 bases lay between the germline ends. The germline gives CDR1 SGHAT, CDR2 FQNNGV. The CDR3 nucleotides are TGTGCCAGCAGCTTAGAGTTTGCGGGGGCAGAGACCCAGTACTTC. Its protein product is CASSLEFAGAETQYF.

Concerning this clonotype: A read error may explain this, as a much larger clone is one base away. This chain links TRBV7-8 with TRBJ1-1; TRBD1 matches 9 bases. The CDR3 totals 17 residues. CDR1 is SGHVS and CDR2 is FQNEAQ in the germline V gene. V lost 5 bases and J lost 3; bases outside the gene matches: 13. CDR3 in DNA: TGTGCCAGCAGCCTAACTGAACAGGGGGCGCGCGACACTGAAGCTTTCTTT. Translated: CASSLTEQGARDTEAFF.

This clonotype appeared a few times. The chain employs TRBV5-4 and TRBJ1-1; D uncertain. The CDR3 runs to 15 residues. Trimming shortened V by 4 bases and J by 1 base, and 14 bases separated the two germline ends. Germline CDR1 reads SGHNT; CDR2 reads YYREEE (reference sequence). The DNA for the CDR3 is TGTGCCAGCAGCCGGCCCCCGGGAGAGAACACTGAAGCTTTCTTT. Translating gives CASSRPPGENTEAFF.

This clonotype was recorded a few times. DNA for the CDR3: TGTGCCAGCAGTTACTCGTGGGACAGGGAGTATTTT. Protein: CASSYSWDREYF. The chain is built from TRBV6-5 and TRBJ2-3, with 9 bases lining up with TRBD1. Germline CDR1 and CDR2: MNHEY and SVGAGI. V was clipped by 0 bases and J by 13 bases; unmatched bases: 2. This CDR3 is 12 amino acids long.

The rearrangement joins TRBV15 to TRBJ1-1, with a possible D match to TRBD1 (6 bases). CDR3 length: 12 residues. V shed 3 bases and J shed 11 bases, with 13 bases lying between them. The germline V gene encodes CDR1 LNHNV and CDR2 YYDKDF (reference sequence). CDR3 bases: TGTGCCACCAGCAGTACAGGGTATTGGGCTTTCTTT. Its translation is CATSSTGYWAFF.

This clonotype was observed a few times. V usage is TRBV19 and J usage is TRBJ2-1, with TRBD2 identical over 7 bases. From germline, CDR1 is LNHDA and CDR2 SQIVND (reference sequence). The CDR3 consists of 14 residues. V lost 5 bases to trimming and J lost 4 bases; unmatched junction nucleotides: 5. CDR3 in amino acids: CASSESGVYNEQFF. The CDR3 DNA is TGTGCCAGTAGTGAGAGCGGGGTTTACAATGAGCAGTTCTTC.

The table lists this clonotype with many counts. The chain recombines TRBV7-6 with TRBJ2-1; TRBD2 matches at 13 bases. The CDR3 length is 16 residues. V shed 6 bases, J shed 8 bases, and the junction held 10 bases outside the gene matches. Germline assignment: CDR1 SGHVS and CDR2 FNYEAQ. The CDR3 here is CASSYQLAGGLDEQFF. The CDR3 region has the DNA TGTGCCAGCAGTTATCAACTAGCGGGGGGGCTGGATGAGCAGTTCTTC.

Note on this clonotype: Being one base from a much bigger clone, this may be a read error. The rearrangement uses TRBV12-3 or TRBV12-4 and TRBJ2-1; TRBD2 matches at 12 bases. The CDR3 covers 19 residues. In DNA, the CDR3 is TGTGTCAGCAGTTTCCTGACTAGCGGGGGCCGGTTCTCCTACAATGAGCAGTTCTTC. Translation gives CVSSFLTSGGRFSYNEQFF.

This clonotype was observed a handful of times. CDR3 loop: CASKFPARDSGNTEAFF. The CDR3, as DNA: TGTGCCAGCAAGTTCCCCGCAAGGGACAGCGGGAACACTGAAGCTTTCTTT. The rearrangement uses TRBV6-8 and TRBJ1-1; 7 bases fit TRBD1. V lost 7 bases and J lost 1; bases outside the gene matches: 15. Looked up from germline, CDR1 is MNHGY and CDR2 is SAAAGT. CDR3 length: 17 residues.

The chain carries TRBV4-1 and TRBJ1-4; D might be TRBD1 (6 bases). This CDR3 spans 16 amino acids. V lost 3 bases and J lost 2, with 13 bases in between. CDR1 and CDR2 (germline): MGHRA, YSYEKL. CDR3 bases: TGCGCCAGCAGCCACCAAGACAGGACGACTAATGAAAAACTGTTTTTT. Amino acid sequence: CASSHQDRTTNEKLFF.

This clonotype was picked up a small number of times. This chain connects TRBV12-3 or TRBV12-4 to TRBJ2-7, with TRBD2 identical over 13 bases. The junction had 1 base not matched to a gene; V was cut back by 1 base and J by 7 bases. The length of the CDR3 is 14 residues. The CDR3 here is CASSLGTSGGEQYF. CDR3 DNA: TGTGCCAGCAGTTTAGGGACTAGCGGGGGTGAGCAGTACTTC.

With regard to this clonotype: A much larger clone lies one base from this, so it may be a read error. V gene TRBV6-1 combines with J gene TRBJ1-1, with D uncertain. In germline, CDR1 is MNHNS, CDR2 SASEGT. V lost 2 bases and J 1 base, leaving 8 bases between the germline ends. The CDR3 contains 14 residues. Written as DNA, the CDR3 is TGTGCCAGCAGTGAATACAGCCAGAACACTGAAGCTTTCTTT. Translating it yields CASSEYSQNTEAFF.

This clonotype was observed a handful of times. The chain recombines TRBV7-9 with TRBJ2-7, with TRBD2 matching over 11 bases. V lost 8 bases, J lost 0 bases, and 3 bases stayed unmatched. CDR1 and CDR2 from the germline V gene are SEHNR and FQNEAQ (reference sequence). The CDR3 is made up of 14 amino acids. In DNA, the CDR3 is TGTGCCAGCGCCGGGACTAGCGGCTCCTACGAGCAGTACTTC. Protein sequence: CASAGTSGSYEQYF. Together with reference TRBV7-9 and TRBJ2-7, the CDR3 gives the full variable domain: DTGVSQNPRHKITKRGQNVTFRCDPISEHNRLYWYRQTLGQGPEFLTYFQNEAQLEKSRLLSDRFSAERPKGSFSTLEIQRTEQGDSAMYLCASAGTSGSYEQYFGPGTRLTVT.

This clonotype came up a few times. V gene TRBV27 combines with J gene TRBJ2-5, with 7 bases that match TRBD1. The CDR3 spans 17 residues. V shed 5 bases, J shed 5 bases, and the junction held 17 bases outside the gene matches. CDR1 MNHEY and CDR2 SMNVEV come from the germline V gene (reference sequence). CDR3 coding DNA: TGTGCCAGCAGTCTGCGCAGGGGGTATGAGTTCGTGGAGACCCAGTACTTC. This sequence encodes CASSLRRGYEFVETQYF.

The chain carries TRBV6-6 and TRBJ2-2, with TRBD2 as a possible D gene (5 bases). This CDR3 has 15 amino acids. The germline V gene encodes CDR1 MNHNY and CDR2 SVGAGI (reference sequence). V dropped 4 bases and J dropped 9 bases, with 18 bases sitting between them. The CDR3 sequence: CASSSDRSGTRELFF. The CDR3 bases are TGTGCCAGCAGTTCCGACCGCTCGGGAACTAGGGAGCTGTTTTTT.

This clonotype was detected only a few times. V gene TRBV19 combines with J gene TRBJ2-1, with 9 bases that match TRBD2. With V trimmed by 3 bases and J by 5 bases, 5 bases remained unmatched. CDR1 and CDR2 from the germline V gene are LNHDA and SQIVND (reference sequence). The CDR3 extends over 15 amino acids. The CDR3 DNA sequence: TGTGCCAGTAGTATGGTGAGCGGGGGGAACAATGAGCAGTTCTTC. It translates to CASSMVSGGNNEQFF. Complete variable domain (other parts from reference TRBV19 and TRBJ2-1): DGGITQSPKYLFRKEGQNVTLSCEQNLNHDAMYWYRQDPGQGLRLIYYSQIVNDFQKGDIAEGYSVSREKKESFPLTVTSAQKNPTAFYLCASSMVSGGNNEQFFGPGTRLTVL.

This clonotype was found many times. The chain couples TRBV7-2 to TRBJ2-6, with D hard to call. CDR3 length: 16 amino acids. The germline gives CDR1 SGHTA, CDR2 FQGNSA. Trimming stripped 4 bases from V and 0 bases from J, with 10 bases between. DNA for the CDR3: TGTGCCAGCAGCTACGGACCATACTCTGGGGCCAACGTCCTGACTTTC. This codes for CASSYGPYSGANVLTF.

The chain joins TRBV6-2 or TRBV6-3 to TRBJ2-7; 7 bases align to TRBD1. This CDR3 region has 16 residues. Germline V gene lookup returns CDR1 MNHEY and CDR2 SVGEGT. The V gene end was trimmed by 2 bases and the J gene end by 2 bases; junction bases not matched to a gene: 9. The CDR3 loop is CASSYLQQGPAYEQYV. The CDR3 DNA reads TGTGCCAGCAGTTACCTCCAACAGGGGCCAGCCTACGAGCAGTACGTC.

This clonotype was counted only a few times. This rearrangement joins TRBV7-6 to TRBJ2-5; TRBD1 aligns across 8 bases. The V gene end was trimmed by 2 bases and the J gene end by 2 bases; junction bases not matched to a gene: 7. CDR1 SGHVS and CDR2 FNYEAQ come from the germline V gene. The CDR3 consists of 16 residues. In nucleotides, the CDR3 is TGTGCCAGCAGCTTAAAACCGACAGGGGCGCAAGAGACCCAGTACTTC. It encodes CASSLKPTGAQETQYF.

This clonotype was counted ten times or more. This chain links TRBV7-8 with TRBJ2-1; TRBD2 matches 7 bases. The V and J ends lost 0 bases and 1 base, in that order; junction bases with no gene match: 3. This CDR3 contains 16 residues. In germline, CDR1 is SGHVS, CDR2 FQNEAQ. CDR3 bases: TGTGCCAGCAGCTTAGCGGCGGGGGAGTCCTACAATGAGCAGTTCTTC. It encodes CASSLAAGESYNEQFF.

V usage is TRBV6-2 or TRBV6-3 and J usage is TRBJ2-5; possibly TRBD1 for D (5 bases). CDR1 is MNHEY, CDR2 SVGEGT, per germline. Deletions cut 6 bases from V and 9 bases from J, with 17 bases between. The CDR3 is made up of 13 amino acids. The CDR3 DNA reads TGTGCCAGCAGATCCCGACAGCCAAGGGCCCAGTACTTC. Its protein is CASRSRQPRAQYF.

This clonotype showed up just a few times. V usage is TRBV12-3 or TRBV12-4 and J usage is TRBJ2-1, with a weak D call TRBD1 (6 bases). V lost 1 base to trimming and J lost 14 bases, with 12 bases between them. CDR3 length equals 12 residues. The CDR3 nucleotides read TGTGCCAGCAGTTTAGGGCAGGGGTTTGAGTTCTTC. Its protein is CASSLGQGFEFF.

This clonotype was picked up a small number of times. The V call is TRBV19, the J call TRBJ2-1; the match to TRBD1 covers 9 bases. This CDR3 has 16 residues. Trimming cost V 5 bases and J 7 bases; bases outside gene matches: 12. CDR1 is LNHDA and CDR2 is SQIVND in the germline V gene (reference sequence). The CDR3 loop is CASSSLPGTGWNEQFF. Here the CDR3 DNA reads TGTGCCAGTAGTTCTCTACCCGGGACAGGGTGGAATGAGCAGTTCTTC.

The chain uses TRBV29-1 and TRBJ2-7; D remains unclear. The V end was cut by 3 bases, the J end by 0 bases, with 12 bases between. CDR1 is SQVTM and CDR2 is ANQGSEA in the germline V gene. CDR3 length equals 14 residues. The CDR3 DNA is TGCAGCGTTGAGGTTTACGGAAGCTCCTACGAGCAGTACTTC. Translated, it gives CSVEVYGSSYEQYF.

Concerning this clonotype: A read error may produce the germline difference seen at one junction end. The rearrangement uses TRBV7-6 and TRBJ1-6, with D possibly TRBD1 on 5 matching bases. From germline, CDR1 is SGHVS and CDR2 FNYEAQ. The CDR3 runs to 13 residues. The CDR3 DNA follows: TGTGTCAGCAGCCCCACGGGGGTTTCACCCCTCCACTTT. This codes for CVSSPTGVSPLHF.

The gene calls are TRBV12-3 or TRBV12-4 and TRBJ1-5, with D possibly matching TRBD1 (6 bases). The CDR3 sequence is 15 residues long. With 5 bases removed from V and 2 bases from J, the gap between germline ends came to 13 bases. CDR3 region: CASSLWGPGNQPQHF. CDR3 nucleotides: TGTGCCAGCAGTCTCTGGGGGCCGGGCAATCAGCCCCAGCATTTT.

With respect to this clonotype: The junction does not match germline at one end; this may be a read error. The V and J genes are TRBV12-3 or TRBV12-4 and TRBJ2-1; 9 positions agree with TRBD1. This CDR3 is 15 amino acids long. CDR3 nucleotides: TGTGCCAGCAGTTTAACCGGGACAGGGAACAATGTGCAGTTCTTC. Translated: CASSLTGTGNNVQFF.

This clonotype was seen only a few times. The CDR3 loop reads CASRSAGGPTDTQYF. The CDR3 DNA sequence: TGTGCCAGCAGATCAGCGGGGGGGCCCACAGATACGCAGTATTTT. This chain joins TRBV12-3 or TRBV12-4 and TRBJ2-3; TRBD2 agrees at 10 bases. The ends lost 6 bases at V and 2 bases at J; junction bases unmatched: 5. CDR3 size: 15 residues.

The rearrangement joins TRBV27 to TRBJ2-7, with 9 bases identical to TRBD1. CDR1 is MNHEY and CDR2 is SMNVEV in the germline V gene (reference sequence). V lost 6 bases, J lost 6 bases, and 9 bases stayed unmatched. The CDR3 extends over 14 amino acids. CDR3 amino acids: CASSPAGTGSEQYV. For the CDR3, the DNA is TGTGCCAGCAGCCCTGCCGGGACAGGGTCCGAGCAGTACGTC.